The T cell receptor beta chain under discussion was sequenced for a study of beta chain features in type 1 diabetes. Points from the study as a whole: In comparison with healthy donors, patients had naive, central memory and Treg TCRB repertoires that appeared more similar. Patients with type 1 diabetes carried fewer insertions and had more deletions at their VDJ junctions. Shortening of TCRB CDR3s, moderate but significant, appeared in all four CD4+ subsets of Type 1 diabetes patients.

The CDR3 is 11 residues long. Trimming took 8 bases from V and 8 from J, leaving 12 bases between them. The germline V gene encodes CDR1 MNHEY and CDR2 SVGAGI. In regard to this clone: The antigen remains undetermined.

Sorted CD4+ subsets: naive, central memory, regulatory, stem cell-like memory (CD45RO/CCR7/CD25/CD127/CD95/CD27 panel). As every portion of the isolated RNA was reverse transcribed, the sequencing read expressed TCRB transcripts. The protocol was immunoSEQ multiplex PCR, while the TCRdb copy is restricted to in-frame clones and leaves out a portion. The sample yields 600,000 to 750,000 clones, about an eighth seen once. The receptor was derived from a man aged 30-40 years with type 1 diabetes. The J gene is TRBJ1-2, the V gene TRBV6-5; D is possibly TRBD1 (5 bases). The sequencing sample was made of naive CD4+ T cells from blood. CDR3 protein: CASAGTGGYTF. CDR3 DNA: TGTGCCAGCGCAGGGACGGGAGGCTACACCTTC.